This paragraph covers one TCR beta chain sequence. The antigen remains unidentified. These data originate in a study of cytomegalovirus exposure and HLA in healthy donors. Study-wide results and limits: While the bulk of TCR sequences proved rare, some public TCRs turned up in many donors. Among the CMV-associated chains, three were confirmed in vitro as specific for CMV antigens.

V trimming: 4 bases; J trimming: 0 bases; junction bases outside the gene matches: 6. Germline CDR1 reads SEHNR; CDR2 reads FQNEAQ (reference sequence). This CDR3 comprises 16 residues. Produced via immunoSEQ multiplex PCR; TCRdb's table is partial and in-frame only. The sample records around 150,000 clones, nearly 90% being singletons. Separate from the approximately 670-subject first cohort, the roughly 120-subject validation cohort was the one that the donors belonged to. The rearrangement joins TRBV7-9 to TRBJ1-5; 7 nucleotides line up with TRBD1. This sequence originates from a man aged 18 to 30 in good health and CMV-seropositive. The sequenced material came from PBMCs. DNA of the CDR3: TGTGCCAGCAGCTCGGGGACAGATTATAGCAATCAGCCCCAGCATTTT. Translating it yields CASSSGTDYSNQPQHF.